These 20 T cell receptor beta chains originate from one sample sequenced in a study of shared clonotypes between healthy human individuals. Libraries were prepared by immunoSEQ multiplex PCR; TCRdb keeps only in-frame clonotypes and omits some of them. The table has more than 850,000 clones, about 84% seen once. The material sequenced was memory CD4+ T cells from PBMCs. Described subset: CD45RA-negative fraction. Receptors originate from a man aged 18 to 29 in good health. Some clones in this sample may be carry-over from other donors' samples.

This clone was seen once. The V and J genes are TRBV2 and TRBJ2-1; no definite D call. Germline V lookup: CDR1 SNHLY, CDR2 FYNNEI. This CDR3 is 14 amino acids long. With 5 bases removed from V and 0 bases from J, the gap between germline ends came to 8 bases. CDR3 coding DNA: TGTGCCAGCAGTAGGGTAATCTCCTACAATGAGCAGTTCTTC. Amino acid sequence: CASSRVISYNEQFF. The full variable domain, with the rest looked up from reference TRBV2 and TRBJ2-1, is EPEVTQTPSHQVTQMGQEVILRCVPISNHLYFYWYRQILGQKVEFLVSFYNNEISEKSEIFDDQFSVERPDGSNFTLKIRSTKLEDSAMYFCASSRVISYNEQFFGPGTRLTVL.

This clone was recorded a few times. The chain has TRBV7-2 and TRBJ1-1; maybe TRBD1 (6 bases). Germline CDR1 and CDR2: SGHTA and FQGNSA. Trimming pared 1 base from V and 6 bases from J, leaving 18 bases between. The CDR3 loop spans 16 amino acids. CDR3 DNA: TGTGCCAGCAGCTTAGGTCGGGCAGGGGTAAGCGCTGAAGCTTTCTTT. As protein: CASSLGRAGVSAEAFF.

The rearrangement uses TRBV29-1 and TRBJ2-3, with D possibly being TRBD1 (7 bases). Germline V gene lookup returns CDR1 SQVTM and CDR2 ANQGSEA. The V and J ends lost 7 bases and 4 bases respectively, with 15 bases between them. The CDR3 runs 13 residues. CDR3 protein: CSAHRGGPDTQYF. CDR3 sequence (DNA): TGCAGCGCGCACAGGGGAGGCCCAGATACGCAGTATTTT.

This chain links TRBV12-5 with TRBJ2-3, with a possible D match to TRBD2 (6 bases). This CDR3 is 13 amino acids long. Trimming left V 6 bases short and J 2 bases short, with 9 bases between. Germline V lookup: CDR1 LGHNT, CDR2 FRNRAP. The CDR3 spells CASGGGTTDTQYF. CDR3 nucleotide sequence: TGTGCTAGTGGGGGCGGGACCACAGATACGCAGTATTTT.

As concerns this clone: The junction does not match germline at one end; this may be a read error. The V and J genes are TRBV9 and TRBJ2-5; the D is unclear. The CDR3 length is 12 residues. CDR1 SGDLS and CDR2 YYNGEE come from the germline V gene. The CDR3 protein is CASSAPQEAQYF. The CDR3 DNA is TGTGCCAGCAGCGCACCTCAAGAGGCCCAGTACTTC.

V gene TRBV5-8 combines with J gene TRBJ2-7; D is unresolved. The CDR3 is 15 residues long. V lost 0 bases to trimming and J lost 0 bases, with 10 bases between them. Germline CDR1 and CDR2: SGHTS and YDEGEE. In nucleotides, the CDR3 is TGTGCCAGCAGCTTGGGGCCGGAGAGCTCCTACGAGCAGTACTTC. Residues: CASSLGPESSYEQYF.

The J gene is TRBJ2-1, the V gene TRBV29-1; D perhaps matches TRBD2 (6 bases). V lost 7 bases and J 10 bases, leaving 17 bases between the germline ends. This CDR3 has 12 amino acids. Germline V gives CDR1 SQVTM, CDR2 ANQGSEA. The CDR3 spells CSADRTSQEQFF. CDR3 sequence (DNA): TGCAGCGCTGACCGTACTAGCCAGGAGCAGTTCTTC.

The genes are TRBV4-3 and TRBJ2-5; D remains ambiguous. Germline assignment: CDR1 LGHNA and CDR2 YSLEER. This CDR3 is 14 amino acids long. V was trimmed by 0 bases and J by 2 bases, leaving 7 bases between them. The CDR3 nucleotides are TGCGCCAGCAGCCAAGATGTGGGACAAGAGACCCAGTACTTC. This encodes CASSQDVGQETQYF.

The rearrangement uses TRBV11-1 and TRBJ2-1; 9 nucleotides agree with TRBD1. Trimming cost V 4 bases and J 6 bases; bases outside gene matches: 7. CDR1 is SGHAT, CDR2 FQDESV, per germline (reference sequence). CDR3 length equals 15 residues. CDR3 protein: CASSSTGGASNEQFF. Written as DNA, the CDR3 is TGTGCCAGCAGCTCAACAGGGGGCGCCAGCAATGAGCAGTTCTTC.

This clone was seen a handful of times. The chain has TRBV7-8 and TRBJ1-4; possibly TRBD1 for D (6 bases). CDR3 length equals 15 residues. V dropped 1 base and J dropped 7 bases, with 13 bases sitting between them. Germline V CDR1 and CDR2: SGHVS, FQNEAQ. The CDR3 is CASSLGGGGLEKLFF. CDR3 DNA sequence: TGTGCCAGCAGCTTAGGGGGAGGGGGACTTGAAAAACTGTTTTTT.

This rearrangement joins TRBV2 to TRBJ2-2, with 7 bases aligning to TRBD2. The CDR3 is 13 residues long. V was clipped by 6 bases and J by 6 bases; unmatched bases: 4. Germline V CDR1 and CDR2: SNHLY, FYNNEI. In DNA, the CDR3 is TGTGCCAGCAGCCGTGGACTAGCCGGGGAGCTGTTTTTT. Protein product: CASSRGLAGELFF.

The chain carries TRBV18 and TRBJ2-7; 9 positions agree with TRBD1. With 1 base clipped from V and 3 bases from J, the junction kept 4 bases outside the gene matches. Germline CDR1 KGHSH, CDR2 LQKENI. The CDR3 sequence is 15 residues long. In DNA form, the CDR3 reads TGTGCCAGCTCACCACAGGGACAGGGCCTCTACGAGCAGTACTTC. It specifies CASSPQGQGLYEQYF.

This clone was counted between two and nine times. The chain recombines TRBV9 with TRBJ1-5; 7 bases line up with TRBD1. The germline V gene encodes CDR1 SGDLS and CDR2 YYNGEE. CDR3 size: 13 residues. Trimming took 1 base from V and 7 from J; bases not matched to a gene: 2. CDR3 nucleotide sequence: TGTGCCAGCAGCGTAACAGGGGAACAGCCCCAGCATTTT. This translates into CASSVTGEQPQHF. The variable domain in full, completed from reference TRBV9 and TRBJ1-5, reads DSGVTQTPKHLITATGQRVTLRCSPRSGDLSVYWYQQSLDQGLQFLIQYYNGEERAKGNILERFSAQQFPDLHSELNLSSLELGDSALYFCASSVTGEQPQHFGDGTRLSIL.

About this clone itself: A read error may be the cause here, since a much bigger clone is one base away. The same CDR3 can be traced to other DNA sequences in this sample. The chain employs TRBV5-1 and TRBJ1-5; TRBD1 agrees at 8 bases. This CDR3 comprises 15 residues. J was trimmed by 7 bases and V by 3 bases; bases with no gene match: 9. Germline CDR1 and CDR2: SGHRS and YFSETQ. The CDR3, as DNA: TGCGCCAGCAGCTCCGGGACAGGCGACAACCAGCCCCAGCATTTT. Its translation is CASSSGTGDNQPQHF. Full variable domain (outside the CDR3, taken from reference TRBV5-1 and TRBJ1-5): KAGVTQTPRYLIKTRGQQVTLSCSPISGHRSVSWYQQTPGQGLQFLFEYFSETQRNKGNFPGRFSGRQFSNSRSEMNVSTLELGDSALYLCASSSGTGDNQPQHFGDGTRLSIL.

This clone has only one observation. Other nucleotide sequences in the sample specify the same CDR3. This chain links TRBV6-5 with TRBJ2-2; D is possibly TRBD1 or TRBD2 (5 bases each). The CDR3 is 14 amino acids. The V and J ends lost 6 bases and 5 bases respectively, with 13 bases between them. In germline, CDR1 is MNHEY, CDR2 SVGAGI. The DNA of the CDR3 is TGTGCCAGCAGAAGGGGAGCGAGGACCGGGGAGCTGTTTTTT. Its translation is CASRRGARTGELFF.

The chain joins TRBV7-2 to TRBJ2-1; possibly TRBD2 for D (5 bases). CDR3 length: 14 amino acids. Trimming shortened V by 2 bases and J by 7 bases, and 12 bases separated the two germline ends. Per the germline V gene, CDR1 is SGHTA and CDR2 is FQGNSA. Here the CDR3 DNA reads TGTGCCAGCAGCTTAAGACTACCCGCGAATGAGCAGTTCTTC. It encodes CASSLRLPANEQFF.

V usage is TRBV11-2 and J usage is TRBJ1-4, with D maybe TRBD1 (5 bases). The CDR3 covers 13 residues. V lost 7 bases to trimming and J lost 5 bases, with 11 bases between them. Per germline, CDR1 SGHAT and CDR2 FQNNGV. This CDR3 is CASTPGLNEKLFF. CDR3 nucleotides: TGTGCCAGCACCCCAGGGTTGAATGAAAAACTGTTTTTT. The full variable domain, in which reference TRBV11-2 and TRBJ1-4 provide the parts outside the CDR3, is EAGVAQSPRYKIIEKRQSVAFWCNPISGHATLYWYQQILGQGPKLLIQFQNNGVVDDSQLPKDRFSAERLKGVDSTLKIQPAKLEDSAVYLCASTPGLNEKLFFGSGTQLSVL.

This sequence joins TRBV4-1 and TRBJ2-3; TRBD1 is a possible D gene (6 bases). V shed 1 base and J shed 1 base, with 9 bases lying between them. The CDR3 length is 15 residues. Germline CDR1 and CDR2: MGHRA and YSYEKL. The CDR3 is CASSQVQGGTDTQYF. For the CDR3, the DNA is TGCGCCAGCAGCCAAGTACAGGGCGGCACAGATACGCAGTATTTT.

This clone was seen a handful of times. The chain couples TRBV1 to TRBJ2-2; TRBD2, the table's D call, lacks a check against the DNA. TRBV1 is tagged as a pseudogene. The CDR3 loop spans 17 amino acids. The CDR3 DNA follows: TGCACCAGCAGCCAAGATGACTGGGGAGGGCCCTTCGGGGAGCTGTTTTTT. Its translation is CTSSQDDWGGPFGELFF.

The chain uses TRBV5-5 and TRBJ1-5; D uncertain. The CDR3 runs to 14 residues. The V end lost 4 bases, the J end lost 6 bases, and 14 bases lay between the germline ends. Looked up from germline, CDR1 is SGHKS and CDR2 is YYEKEE (reference sequence). DNA for the CDR3: TGTGCCAGCAGCCTCGAGAGGTACGTTCAGCCCCAGCATTTT. It translates to CASSLERYVQPQHF.